Shown below are 9 T cell receptor beta chains from a single sample sequenced in a study of beta chain features in type 1 diabetes. As every portion of the isolated RNA was reverse transcribed, the sequencing read expressed TCRB transcripts. Generated by immunoSEQ multiplex PCR, the TCRdb table keeps only in-frame clones and is missing some. This table has roughly 730,000 clones, around an eighth appearing once. Study-wide points: Researchers report that Type 1 diabetes patients had moderately but significantly shorter TCRB CDR3s across all four CD4+ subsets.

No antigen has been identified for these receptors. Sequencing was carried out using naive CD4+ T cells from blood. These receptors all come from a young man with type 1 diabetes.

This clone was counted a few times. The gene calls are TRBV30 and TRBJ1-2, with TRBD1 matching over 9 bases. The trim removed 4 bases at V and 7 bases at J, leaving 7 bases unmatched. Germline CDR1 is GTSNPN and CDR2 is SVGIG (reference sequence). This CDR3 has 13 amino acids. The CDR3 DNA is TGTGCCTGGAACAGGGGGCCTGGAGTTGGCTACACCTTC. Translation gives CAWNRGPGVGYTF. Filled out from reference TRBV30 and TRBJ1-2, the complete variable domain reads SQTIHQWPATLVQPVGSPLSLECTVEGTSNPNLYWYRQAAGRGLQLLFYSVGIGQISSEVPQNLSASRPQDRQFILSSKKLLLSDSGFYLCAWNRGPGVGYTFGSGTRLTVV.

V and J are TRBV7-8 and TRBJ2-1; tentatively, D is TRBD1 (6 bases). Germline V gene data show CDR1 as SGHVS and CDR2 as FQNEAQ. Between the trimmed V and J ends, which lost 1 base and 15 bases, there was a span of 16 bases. The CDR3 is made up of 13 amino acids. In DNA, the CDR3 is TGTGCCAGCAGCTTAGTTTTTAAGGGACACTTGTTCTTC. Its translation is CASSLVFKGHLFF.

This clone was seen only a few times. The chain uses TRBV5-4 and TRBJ2-7; no firm D call. The CDR3 covers 13 residues. Trimming stripped 7 bases from V and 3 bases from J, with 14 bases between. From germline, CDR1 is SGHNT and CDR2 YYREEE (reference sequence). For the CDR3, the DNA is TGTGCCAGCCACAAGCTGGACGGCTACGAGCAGTACTTC. Protein product: CASHKLDGYEQYF. Using reference TRBV5-4 and TRBJ2-7 for the parts outside the CDR3, the full variable domain is ETGVTQSPTHLIKTRGQQVTLRCSSQSGHNTVSWYQQALGQGPQFIFQYYREEENGRGNFPPRFSGLQFPNYSSELNVNALELDDSALYLCASHKLDGYEQYFGPGTRLTVT.

This chain uses TRBV29-1 with TRBJ1-2; D unresolved. This CDR3 region has 11 residues. The V gene lost 5 bases and the J gene lost 7 bases, with 11 bases spanning the gap. The germline V gene encodes CDR1 SQVTM and CDR2 ANQGSEA. CDR3: CSVFSGSGYTF. The DNA for the CDR3 is TGCAGCGTTTTTTCTGGCTCTGGCTACACCTTC.

This clone was observed a handful of times. This rearrangement joins TRBV11-2 to TRBJ2-3; D is unresolved. This CDR3 has 12 amino acids. Germline CDR1 SGHAT, CDR2 FQNNGV. V was clipped by 3 bases and J by 3 bases, with 4 bases between them. CDR3 region: CASSLRTDTQYF. The CDR3, as DNA: TGTGCCAGCAGCTTGAGGACAGATACGCAGTATTTT.

This clone came up a few times. The chain carries TRBV30 and TRBJ1-5; D is ambiguous. From germline, CDR1 is GTSNPN and CDR2 SVGIG (reference sequence). Trimming cost V 4 bases and J 7 bases, with 14 bases left between them. CDR3 length: 13 amino acids. The CDR3 DNA sequence: TGTGCCTGGACACCCGCCGGCGGCCAGCCCCAGCATTTT. This translates into CAWTPAGGQPQHF.

This clone turned up a few times. The rearrangement joins TRBV7-9 to TRBJ2-5, with unresolved D. Trimming removed 1 base from V and 3 bases from J, with 6 bases in between. The CDR3 loop spans 13 amino acids. Germline V CDR1 and CDR2: SEHNR, FQNEAQ (reference sequence). The CDR3: CASSLELKETQYF. In DNA form, the CDR3 reads TGTGCCAGCAGCTTAGAACTAAAAGAGACCCAGTACTTC.

J is TRBJ1-1 and V is TRBV14; TRBD1 matches 8 bases. Germline V gene sequence: CDR1 SGHDN, CDR2 FVKESK. CDR3 length equals 15 residues. V trimming: 4 bases; J trimming: 5 bases; junction bases outside the gene matches: 9. The CDR3 here is CASSPFRGLETEAFF. In DNA form, the CDR3 reads TGTGCCAGCAGCCCCTTCAGGGGGCTGGAGACTGAAGCTTTCTTT.

The J gene is TRBJ1-4, the V gene TRBV29-1; tentative D call: TRBD1 (5 bases). Trimming removed 6 bases at V and 8 bases at J, with 10 bases between. Per the germline V gene, CDR1 is SQVTM and CDR2 is ANQGSEA. The CDR3 is 11 amino acids. The CDR3 spells CSVKGREKLFF. The CDR3 nucleotides are TGCAGCGTAAAGGGACGGGAAAAACTGTTTTTT. Together with reference TRBV29-1 and TRBJ1-4, the CDR3 gives the full variable domain: SAVISQKPSRDICQRGTSLTIQCQVDSQVTMMFWYRQQPGQSLTLIATANQGSEATYESGFVIDKFPISRPNLTFSTLTVSNMSPEDSSIYLCSVKGREKLFFGSGTQLSVL.